A selection of T cell receptor beta chains follows, all from one sample in a study of CD8+ T cells in alopecia areata. This table comes from immunoSEQ multiplex PCR, and its TCRdb copy is limited to in-frame clones, with some not included. The sample contains 150,000 to 200,000 clones, approximately 59% of which appear only once. The sequenced sample was CD4+ T cells sorted from blood, obtained at week 0. All receptors derive from a human donor with alopecia areata. CDR3s include the opening cysteine and the closing phenylalanine or tryptophan. Each record gives: J gene, D gene, V gene, clone size, CDR3 DNA, CDR3 protein. The D gene is left open where the match is weak. The size field is filled for only some rows; it gives once, few, many or a size class.

TRBJ1-2,NA,TRBV9,NA,TGTGCCAGCAGCGCAATGGACAGCGGCCCTAGTGGCTACACCTTC,CASSAMDSGPSGYTF
TRBJ1-6,NA,TRBV7-9,NA,TGTGCCAGCAGCTTACGGCAGGGAGGGTCACCCCTCCACTTT,CASSLRQGGSPLHF
TRBJ1-2,NA,TRBV25-1,NA,TGTGCCAGCAGTGAAGTAGGGTCCGGCTACACCTTC,CASSEVGSGYTF
TRBJ2-3,NA,TRBV18,many,TGTGCCGGGGTGGCGGACTCCACAGATACGCAGTATTTT,CAGVADSTDTQYF
TRBJ1-5,NA,TRBV5-6,NA,TGTGCCAGCAGCATCACAGGGAGGGGAGGCAATCAGCCCCAGCATTTT,CASSITGRGGNQPQHF
TRBJ2-2,TRBD1,TRBV6-1,NA,TGTGCCAGCAGGGCCAACAGGGGTACCGGGGAGCTGTTTTTT,CASRANRGTGELFF
TRBJ2-7,NA,TRBV27,NA,TGTGCCAGCAGTCTCGAGGGGGTCGGAGAGCAGTACTTC,CASSLEGVGEQYF
TRBJ1-1,TRBD1,TRBV27,NA,TGTGCCAGCACCCCCCAGGGGGCCTCCGAAGCTTTCTTT,CASTPQGASEAFF
TRBJ2-3,NA,TRBV2,many,TGTGCCAGTCAGGGTTGGAGGGACACAGATACGCAGTATTTT,CASQGWRDTDTQYF
TRBJ2-2,TRBD2,TRBV4-2,NA,TGTGCCAGCAGCCTGACTAGCGGGGATACCGGGGAGCTGTTTTTT,CASSLTSGDTGELFF
TRBJ1-6,NA,TRBV9,few,TGTGCCAGCAGCGCCCGTACGGCAGGGCTGAATTCACCCCTCCACTTT,CASSARTAGLNSPLHF
TRBJ1-1,NA,TRBV4-1,few,TGCGCCAGCAGCCAAGTGGGAGGAAGCACTGAAGCTTTCTTT,CASSQVGGSTEAFF
TRBJ2-5,NA,TRBV30,NA,TGTGCCTGGAGGGACAGAGAAGAGACCCAGTACTTC,CAWRDREETQYF
TRBJ2-1,NA,TRBV6-5,once,TGTGCCAGCAGTTCCCAGGTGTTGAGCTCCTACAATGAGCAGTTCTTC,CASSSQVLSSYNEQFF
TRBJ1-1,NA,TRBV14,NA,TGTGCCAGCAGCCAGGCAGCTCCGGGCGAGGCTTTCTTT,CASSQAAPGEAFF
TRBJ2-7,NA,TRBV25-1,NA,TGTGCCAGCAGTGTAGGGGACGGATCCTACGAGCAGTACTTC,CASSVGDGSYEQYF
TRBJ2-1,NA,TRBV7-9,NA,TGTGCCAGCAGCTTTTTAACGGGCCGGGGCTCCTACAATGAGCAGTTCTTC,CASSFLTGRGSYNEQFF
TRBJ2-7,NA,TRBV30,NA,TGTGCCTGGACGACAGTCCTCACGGGAGAGCAGTACTTC,CAWTTVLTGEQYF
TRBJ2-5,NA,TRBV9,NA,TGTGCCAGCAGCGCAGGGGCGGGGCAAGAGACCCAGTACTTC,CASSAGAGQETQYF
TRBJ1-2,TRBD1,TRBV2,NA,TGTGCCACCGACAGGGGACGTGGCTACACCTTC,CATDRGRGYTF
TRBJ1-1,NA,TRBV7-6,NA,TGTGCCAGCAGCTTAGACCTGGGTCCCCCTTACACTGAAGCTTTCTTT,CASSLDLGPPYTEAFF
TRBJ2-4,TRBD1,TRBV4-2,few,TGTGCCAGCAGCCAAGGAGACAGGGGTAAAAACATTCAGTACTTC,CASSQGDRGKNIQYF
TRBJ1-2,TRBD1,TRBV11-1,NA,TGTGCCAGCAGCCCCGGGACAGGCTATGGCTACACCTTC,CASSPGTGYGYTF
TRBJ1-5,NA,TRBV9,NA,TGTGCCAGCAGCGTAGAGGCAGGCTATCAGCCCCAGCATTTT,CASSVEAGYQPQHF
TRBJ2-3,TRBD2,TRBV10-3,few,TGTGCCATCACGGCTAGCGGGGGGATAAGCACAGATACGCAGTATTTT,CAITASGGISTDTQYF
TRBJ1-1,NA,TRBV19,NA,TGTGCCAGTGCGAAGTGGGACGGAAACACTGAAGCTTTCTTT,CASAKWDGNTEAFF
TRBJ2-7,NA,TRBV11-1,NA,TGTGCCAGCAGCTTAGATTTGGGGGAAGAGCAGTACTTC,CASSLDLGEEQYF
TRBJ1-5,NA,TRBV6-1,NA,TGTGCCAGCAGTGAACGGGTGGGCAATCAGCCCCAGCATTTT,CASSERVGNQPQHF
TRBJ2-5,NA,TRBV7-9,NA,TGTGCCAGCAGCTCCAGCCCGTGGGCTGAGACCCAGTACTTC,CASSSSPWAETQYF
TRBJ2-2,NA,TRBV5-1,once,TGCGCCAGCAGCTTGGCGGGGATCACCGGGGAGCTGTTTTTT,CASSLAGITGELFF
TRBJ2-7,NA,TRBV14,many,TGTGCCAGCAGCCAAGATCTGGCTAGCTACGAGCAGTACTTC,CASSQDLASYEQYF
TRBJ1-1,NA,TRBV6-6,NA,TGTGCCAGCAGCCAATCGAGTCAAGCTTTCTTT,CASSQSSQAFF
TRBJ1-2,NA,TRBV29-1,NA,TGCAGCGTTGATGGCCGGGTTTCTAGTGGCTACACCTTC,CSVDGRVSSGYTF
TRBJ2-1,NA,TRBV30,NA,TGTGCCTGGAGTCCCCAGTTATGGGCCATGAGACTCTATGAGCAGTTCTTC,CAWSPQLWAMRLYEQFF
TRBJ2-3,NA,TRBV6-1,NA,TGTGCCAGCAGTGAAGCCCCCACAGATACGCAGTATTTT,CASSEAPTDTQYF
TRBJ2-1,NA,TRBV29-1,NA,TGCAGCGTTGGATTCGGGGCTAACAATGAGCAGTTCTTC,CSVGFGANNEQFF
TRBJ1-1,NA,TRBV5-1,NA,TGCGCCAGCAGGAACCTCCCCGCGAACACTGAAGCTTTCTTT,CASRNLPANTEAFF
TRBJ1-1,NA,TRBV2,few,TGTGCCAGCAGTATCGAGCGGGGCAGAACTGAAGCTTTCTTT,CASSIERGRTEAFF
TRBJ2-7,TRBD1,TRBV15,few,TGTGCCACCAGCCCAGGGGGTTCCCTTACCTACGAGCAGTACTTC,CATSPGGSLTYEQYF
TRBJ2-1,NA,TRBV20-1,NA,TGCAGTGCTAGGCTCGATGAGCAGTTCTTC,CSARLDEQFF
TRBJ1-4,NA,TRBV29-1,NA,TGCAGCGTTGCAGGAGCTAATGAAAAAGGACTGTTTTTT,CSVAGANEKGLFF
TRBJ1-2,NA,TRBV19,few,TGTGCCAGTAGCGAGAGGGGCGCAGGGACCTATGGCTACACCTTC,CASSERGAGTYGYTF
TRBJ1-6,TRBD1,TRBV30,once,TGTGCCTGGAGTGTTCCGGGACAGATGTTTTCACCCCTCCACTTT,CAWSVPGQMFSPLHF
TRBJ1-3,NA,TRBV5-6,NA,TGTGCCAGCAGCTTGGAGGCAGGGCGTTCTGGAAACACCATATATTTT,CASSLEAGRSGNTIYF
TRBJ2-5,TRBD2,TRBV5-1,few,TGCGCCAGCAGCACAATAGCGGGGGGAGAAGAGACCCAGTACTTC,CASSTIAGGEETQYF
TRBJ1-1,NA,TRBV9,NA,TGTGCCAGCAGCCTAGGGGGAAATCCCGAAGCTTTCTTT,CASSLGGNPEAFF
TRBJ2-7,TRBD1,TRBV4-1,NA,TGCGCCAGCAGCCAACAGGGACAGGGTCACTACGAGCAGTACTTC,CASSQQGQGHYEQYF
TRBJ1-4,TRBD1,TRBV5-1,once,TGCGCCAGCAGCGTGGGACAGGGAGTTGCAACTAATGAAAAACTGTTTTTT,CASSVGQGVATNEKLFF
TRBJ1-3,NA,TRBV5-1,NA,TGCGCCAGCAGCGGCTCTGGAAACACCATATATTTT,CASSGSGNTIYF
TRBJ2-1,TRBD2,TRBV29-1,NA,TGCAGCGTCCGCGTTCTAGCGGGGGCCAATGAGCAGTTCTTC,CSVRVLAGANEQFF
TRBJ1-1,NA,TRBV29-1,NA,TGCAGCGGGGGATTTGGATCTTCGACCTCACCTGAAGCTTTCTTT,CSGGFGSSTSPEAFF
TRBJ2-4,NA,TRBV9,NA,TGTGCCAGCAGCGTCGAAGCCGGCCCTTTAAACATTCAGTACTTC,CASSVEAGPLNIQYF
TRBJ2-3,TRBD2,TRBV15,NA,TGTGCCACCAGCAGCGGGGGGGCGTCAGATACGCAGTATTTT,CATSSGGASDTQYF